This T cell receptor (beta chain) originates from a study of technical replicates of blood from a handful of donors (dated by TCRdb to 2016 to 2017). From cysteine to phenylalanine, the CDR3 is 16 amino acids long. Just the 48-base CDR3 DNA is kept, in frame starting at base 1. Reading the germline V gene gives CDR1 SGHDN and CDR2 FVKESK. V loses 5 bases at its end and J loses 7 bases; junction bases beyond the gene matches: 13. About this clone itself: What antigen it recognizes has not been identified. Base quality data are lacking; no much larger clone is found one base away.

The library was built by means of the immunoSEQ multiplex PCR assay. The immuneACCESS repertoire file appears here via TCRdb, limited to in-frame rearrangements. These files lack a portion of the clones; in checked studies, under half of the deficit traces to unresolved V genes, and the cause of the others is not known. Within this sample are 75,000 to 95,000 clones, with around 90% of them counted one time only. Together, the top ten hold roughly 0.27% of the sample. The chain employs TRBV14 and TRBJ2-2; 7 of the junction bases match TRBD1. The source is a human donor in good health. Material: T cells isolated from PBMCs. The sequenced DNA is TGTGCCAGCAGCTCCGACAGGGTCCTATCCAGCGGGGAGCTGTTTTTT. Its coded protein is CASSSDRVLSSGELFF.